This TCR beta chain came from a study of T-cell reconstitution after alpha-beta-depleted transplantation in children. This clonotype appeared many times. TCRbeta library construction was performed incorporating unique molecular identifiers. TCRdb independently ran MiXCR on the PCR reads; one entry per CDR3 protein. The sample lists 250,000 to 350,000 distinct CDR3 sequences, 9.9% occurring once. V lost 3 bases, J lost 0 bases, and 10 bases lay in between. The CDR3 consists of 15 residues. Germline V gene lookup returns CDR1 ENHRY and CDR2 SYGVKD. The sample here was PBMCs from the stem cell graft donor, taken from the stem cell graft. This clonotype was obtained from a human donor who donated a stem cell graft to a child with SCID. This chain connects TRBV10-3 to TRBJ2-3; D remains ambiguous. Here the CDR3 DNA reads TGTGCCATCAGTGATCCCAAATCTAGCACAGATACGCAGTATTTT. Its protein is CAISDPKSSTDTQYF.